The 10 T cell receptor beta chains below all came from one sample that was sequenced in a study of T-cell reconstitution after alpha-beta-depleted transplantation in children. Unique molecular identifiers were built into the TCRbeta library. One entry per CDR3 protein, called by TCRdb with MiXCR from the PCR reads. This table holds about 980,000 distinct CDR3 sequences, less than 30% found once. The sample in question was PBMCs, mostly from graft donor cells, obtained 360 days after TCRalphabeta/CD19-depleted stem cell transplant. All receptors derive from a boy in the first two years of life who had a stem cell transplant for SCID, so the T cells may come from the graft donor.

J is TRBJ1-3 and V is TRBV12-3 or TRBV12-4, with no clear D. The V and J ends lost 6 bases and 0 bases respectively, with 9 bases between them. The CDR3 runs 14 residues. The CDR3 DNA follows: TGTGCCAGCAGCTTTCATCGCTCTGGAAACACCATATATTTT. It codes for CASSFHRSGNTIYF.

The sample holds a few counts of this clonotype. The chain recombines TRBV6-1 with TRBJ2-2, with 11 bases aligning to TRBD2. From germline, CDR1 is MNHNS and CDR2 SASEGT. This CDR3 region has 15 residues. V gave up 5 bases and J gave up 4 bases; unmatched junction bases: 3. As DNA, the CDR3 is TGTGCCAGCAGTACACTAGCGGGGGTCACCGGGGAGCTGTTTTTT. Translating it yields CASSTLAGVTGELFF.

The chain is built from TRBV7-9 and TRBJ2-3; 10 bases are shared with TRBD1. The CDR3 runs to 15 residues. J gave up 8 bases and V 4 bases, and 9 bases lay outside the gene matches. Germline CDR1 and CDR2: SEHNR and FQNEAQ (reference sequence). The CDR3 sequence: CASSSGTGELGTQYF. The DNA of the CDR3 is TGTGCCAGCAGCTCCGGGACAGGGGAGTTGGGTACGCAGTATTTT.

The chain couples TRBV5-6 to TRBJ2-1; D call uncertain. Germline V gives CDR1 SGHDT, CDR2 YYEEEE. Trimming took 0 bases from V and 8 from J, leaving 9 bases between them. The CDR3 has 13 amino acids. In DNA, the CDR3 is TGTGCCAGCAGCTTGGGTCGTGGGTATGAGCAGTTCTTC. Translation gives CASSLGRGYEQFF.

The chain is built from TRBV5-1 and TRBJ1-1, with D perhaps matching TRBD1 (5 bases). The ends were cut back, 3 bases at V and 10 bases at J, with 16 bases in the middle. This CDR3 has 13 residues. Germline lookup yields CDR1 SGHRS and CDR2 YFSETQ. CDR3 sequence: CASSSGTGERAFF. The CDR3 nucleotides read TGCGCCAGCAGCTCCGGGACGGGAGAGCGAGCTTTCTTT.

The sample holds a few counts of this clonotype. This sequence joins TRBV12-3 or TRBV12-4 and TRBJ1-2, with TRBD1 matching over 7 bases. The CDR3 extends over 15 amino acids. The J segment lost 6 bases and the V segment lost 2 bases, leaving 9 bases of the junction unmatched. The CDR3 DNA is TGTGCCAGCAGTTTATTTGGGGTGACAGGGAATGGCTACACCTTC. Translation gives CASSLFGVTGNGYTF.

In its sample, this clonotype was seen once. The CDR3 here is CASSLEDRGSGNTIYF. CDR3 sequence (DNA): TGTGCCAGCAGCTTAGAAGACAGGGGGTCTGGAAACACCATATATTTT. The genes are TRBV7-8 and TRBJ1-3; 9 nucleotides line up with TRBD1. Germline V gene data show CDR1 as SGHVS and CDR2 as FQNEAQ. Unmatched junction bases numbered 2, after V lost 1 base and J lost 1 base. CDR3 length equals 16 residues.

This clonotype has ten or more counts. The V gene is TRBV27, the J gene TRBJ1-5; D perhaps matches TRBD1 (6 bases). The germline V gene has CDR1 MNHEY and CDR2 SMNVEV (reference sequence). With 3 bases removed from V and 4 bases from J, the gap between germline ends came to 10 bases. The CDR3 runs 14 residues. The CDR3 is CASSLNRANQPQHF. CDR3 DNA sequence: TGTGCCAGCAGTTTGAACAGGGCGAATCAGCCCCAGCATTTT.

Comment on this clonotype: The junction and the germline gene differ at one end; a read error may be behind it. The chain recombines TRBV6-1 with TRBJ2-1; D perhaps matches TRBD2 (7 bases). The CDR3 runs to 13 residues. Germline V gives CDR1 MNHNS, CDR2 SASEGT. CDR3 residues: CASSEAGTYGGLF. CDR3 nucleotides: TGTGCCAGTAGTGAAGCGGGGACATACGGCGGGCTCTTC.

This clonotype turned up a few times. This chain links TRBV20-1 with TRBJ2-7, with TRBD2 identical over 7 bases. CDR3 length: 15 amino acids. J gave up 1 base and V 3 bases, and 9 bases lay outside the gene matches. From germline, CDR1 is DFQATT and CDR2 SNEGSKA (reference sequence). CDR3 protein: CSASKTGGRSYEQYF. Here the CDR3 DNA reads TGCAGTGCTAGCAAAACGGGCGGGAGATCCTACGAGCAGTACTTC.